This T cell receptor (beta chain) is from a study of shared clonotypes between healthy human individuals. Study-level findings and limits: Large sequencing depth failed to make sorted-subset sequencing complete, rarefaction showed.

With regard to this clone: The antigen remains unidentified.

J gave up 9 bases and V 3 bases, and 9 bases lay outside the gene matches. Per germline, CDR1 LGHNA and CDR2 YNFKEQ. The CDR3 is 16 residues long. An assay was performed, and its level was deep. Profiled with immunoSEQ multiplex PCR; TCRdb holds only in-frame clones, not every one. The sample contains roughly 640,000 clones, over 65% of which appear only once. The chain links TRBV4-2 to TRBJ2-1; 12 bases agree with TRBD2. The source is a woman in her 30s in good health. The sample consisted of memory CD4+ T cells sorted from blood. Described subset: CD45RA-negative fraction. The CDR3 is CASSQAGTSGWGEQFF. CDR3 DNA sequence: TGTGCCAGCAGCCAGGCCGGGACTAGCGGGTGGGGTGAGCAGTTCTTC.